In this sample, the clone carrying this T cell receptor beta chain turned up a few times. The target antigen is unknown. These data are taken from a study of post-analysis software for immune sequencing data. Study details: Included among the disease courses, which were recorded for the cohort, were relapsing-remitting, secondary progressive and progressive-relapsing multiple sclerosis. Study results and limitations: Batch-matched samples strongly co-clustered by F measure. Patients used a handful of TRBV segments, including TRBV5-6, TRBV5-1 and TRBV20-1, more often than controls.

The authors incorporated unique molecular identifiers into the TCR beta cDNA libraries. TCRdb independently ran MiXCR on the PCR reads; one entry per CDR3 protein. The repertoire has about 760,000 distinct CDR3 sequences, about 32% of them found once; the top ten carry under 0.7%. The CDR3 extends over 18 amino acids. Germline V gene lookup returns CDR1 SGHRS and CDR2 YFSETQ. The V and J ends lost 4 bases and 1 base, in that order; junction bases with no gene match: 15. The sequence derives from a girl aged 10-17 years with multiple sclerosis. What was sequenced was blood. The rearrangement links TRBV5-1 to TRBJ2-3; 7 nucleotides line up with TRBD1. The CDR3 loop reads CASSGNGGLGTGTDTQYF. In DNA, the CDR3 is TGCGCCAGCAGCGGAAACGGTGGTCTGGGGACAGGCACAGATACGCAGTATTTT.